Listed below are T cell receptor beta chains from one sample, sequenced in a study of T cell responses to AZD1222 COVID-19 vaccine. Sequencing used immunoSEQ multiplex PCR; TCRdb keeps in-frame clones, though not all of them. The sample shows approximately 200,000 clones, around 87% of them seen only once. The material sequenced was peripheral blood, taken on day 0 of MenACWY control vaccination. The receptors originated from an adult in good health. Both conserved end residues are part of each CDR3. Fields, in order: clone size, J gene, CDR3 length, V gene, D gene, CDR3 DNA, CDR3 protein. D genes are given only for firm matches. Clone size is given for some rows only: seen once, a few or many times, or a class if the clone is expanded.

.	TRBJ2-1	14	TRBV5-1	TRBD1	TGCGCCACCCGCGGGACAGGGGTGTACAATGAGCAGTTCTTC	CATRGTGVYNEQFF
few	TRBJ2-7	14	TRBV19	TRBD2	TGTGCCAGTAGACCTAGCGGCCTCTCCTACGAGCAGTACTTC	CASRPSGLSYEQYF
.	TRBJ1-3	19	TRBV15	.	TGTGCCACCAGCAGAGCAGGCTTTACGGTAGCGGGCTCTGGAAACACCATATATTTT	CATSRAGFTVAGSGNTIYF
.	TRBJ2-2	16	TRBV7-6	TRBD1	TGTGCCAGCAGCCAAAGACAGGGTGTCAACACCGGGGAGCTGTTTTTT	CASSQRQGVNTGELFF
.	TRBJ1-4	14	TRBV3-1/TRBV3-2	.	TGTGCCAGCAGCGCCAGGGCAACTAATGAAAAACTGTTTTTT	CASSARATNEKLFF
.	TRBJ1-2	12	TRBV29-1	.	TGCAGCGTTGCCGGACAGCACTATGGCTACACCTTC	CSVAGQHYGYTF
.	TRBJ2-2	16	TRBV9	TRBD1	TGTGCCAGCAGCGTAGGTTCGGGACAGGGCTCCGGGGAGCTGTTTTTT	CASSVGSGQGSGELFF
few	TRBJ1-1	13	TRBV6-1	.	TGTGCCAGCAGTGACCGGGGCCACACTGAAGCTTTCTTT	CASSDRGHTEAFF
once	TRBJ2-5	14	TRBV28	.	TGTGCCAGCAGTTTGAGGCCGAGTGGGGAGACCCAGTACTTC	CASSLRPSGETQYF
.	TRBJ2-7	11	TRBV28	.	TGTGCCAGCAGTCTTGCCTACGAGCAGTACTTC	CASSLAYEQYF
.	TRBJ1-1	14	TRBV5-1	.	TGCGCCAGCAGCTATGACAGCCCGAACACTGAAGCTTTCTTT	CASSYDSPNTEAFF
.	TRBJ1-1	13	TRBV6-5	.	TGTGCCAGCAGTTATCCCGGGAACACTGAAGCTTTCTTT	CASSYPGNTEAFF
.	TRBJ2-4	16	TRBV18	.	TGTGCCAGCTCACCACTTCGGCAGGGGGGTGAAAACATTCAGTACTTC	CASSPLRQGGENIQYF
.	TRBJ2-7	14	TRBV29-1	TRBD1	TGCAGCGCTGCCAGGGACAGGGGCAACTACGAGCAGTACTTC	CSAARDRGNYEQYF
.	TRBJ1-6	11	TRBV6-1	TRBD1	TGTGCCAGCAGGACAGGGGAGGCCCTCCACTTT	CASRTGEALHF
.	TRBJ2-1	13	TRBV7-2	TRBD1	TGTGCCAGCAGCTCGACCGGGACAGGGTCAGGGGTCTTC	CASSSTGTGSGVF
.	TRBJ1-5	14	TRBV7-2	TRBD1	TGTGCCAGCAGCCCCGGGACAGGTACTCAGCCCCAGCATTTT	CASSPGTGTQPQHF
few	TRBJ2-1	19	TRBV14	TRBD1	TGTGCCAGCAGCCCTCGTTTCGGCGGTGAGGGGGCCTCCTACAATGAGCAGTTCTTC	CASSPRFGGEGASYNEQFF
.	TRBJ2-7	18	TRBV7-8	TRBD1	TGTGCCAGCAGCTTAGGGACAGGGATGACGGTAAGGACCTACGAGCAGTACTTC	CASSLGTGMTVRTYEQYF
few	TRBJ1-6	16	TRBV19	.	TGTGCCAGTAGTACCCGACAAGCGCGCGCGAATTCACCCCTCCACTTT	CASSTRQARANSPLHF
.	TRBJ2-4	18	TRBV5-4	TRBD2	TGTGCCAGCAGCCCGGGACTAGCGGGGAGAGGGAACAAAAACATTCAGTACTTC	CASSPGLAGRGNKNIQYF
.	TRBJ2-7	14	TRBV27	.	TGTGCCAGCAACCCGGGACACCTTCCCTACGAGCAGTACTTC	CASNPGHLPYEQYF
.	TRBJ2-1	13	TRBV30	TRBD1	TGTGCATCCACAGGGGACTCCTACAATGAGCAGTTCTTC	CASTGDSYNEQFF
.	TRBJ1-4	15	TRBV5-6	.	TGTGCCAGCAGCTCTCCCTCAGGGGATGGTCAAAAACTGTTTTTT	CASSSPSGDGQKLFF
.	TRBJ1-2	13	TRBV5-1	TRBD1	TGCGCCAGCAGCTTGGCCCTCGACAGGGGTTGGGCCTTC	CASSLALDRGWAF
.	TRBJ1-1	13	TRBV6-2/TRBV6-3	.	TGTGCCAGCAGCGTCCGGCGGGGCACTGAAGCTTTCTTT	CASSVRRGTEAFF
few	TRBJ2-7	14	TRBV19	TRBD2	TGTGCCAGTAGTATGGGGGGGAGCTCCTACGAGCAGTACTTC	CASSMGGSSYEQYF
once	TRBJ1-4	14	TRBV5-1	.	TGCGCCAGCAGCCGGGACGCGGGTTTTGAAAAACTGTTTTTT	CASSRDAGFEKLFF
.	TRBJ2-1	18	TRBV27	TRBD2	TGTGCCAGCAGCCAACTCCCCTCAGCGGGACTAGGGGCCAATGAGCAGTTCTTC	CASSQLPSAGLGANEQFF
once	TRBJ1-5	15	TRBV11-2	.	TGTGCCAGCAGCTTTGTCGGAGGGAGCAATCAGCCCCAGCATTTT	CASSFVGGSNQPQHF
.	TRBJ2-7	13	TRBV2	.	TGTGCCAGCAGCAACCTCGGCAATCGGGAGCAGTACTTC	CASSNLGNREQYF
.	TRBJ2-3	16	TRBV5-1	.	TGCGCCAGCAGCTTGGGACTAGTAGGGAGCACAGATACGCAGTATTTT	CASSLGLVGSTDTQYF
.	TRBJ1-5	15	TRBV19	TRBD1	TGTGCCACCCGAACGGACAGGGGTAGCAATCAGCCCCAGCATTTT	CATRTDRGSNQPQHF
.	TRBJ1-3	13	TRBV12-3/TRBV12-4	.	TGTGCCAGCAGTTTTGAGGGTTATGACACCATATATTTT	CASSFEGYDTIYF
.	TRBJ2-3	13	TRBV28	.	TGTGCCAGCAGTTTACGCCAGGGAGATACGCAGTATTTT	CASSLRQGDTQYF
.	TRBJ2-2	15	TRBV29-1	TRBD2	TGCAGCGGTAGGGAAACTAGCGGGAGAGGCGGGGAGCTGTTTTTT	CSGRETSGRGGELFF
once	TRBJ1-1	13	TRBV7-3	.	TGTGCCAGCAGCTTAACTGCGAACACTGAAGCTTTCTTT	CASSLTANTEAFF
few	TRBJ2-5	14	TRBV4-3	.	TGCGCCAGCAGCCAAGATATGGCAGTGCAGACCCAGTACTTC	CASSQDMAVQTQYF
.	TRBJ2-7	12	TRBV29-1	.	TGCAGCGTTCGGGGAGACAGTTACGAGCAGTACTTC	CSVRGDSYEQYF
.	TRBJ2-7	13	TRBV28	TRBD1	TGTGCCACTACCGGGACAGGGAATTACGAGCAGTACTTC	CATTGTGNYEQYF
few	TRBJ1-5	12	TRBV2	.	TGTGCCAGCAGCAGGGAGGGACAGCCCCAGCATTTT	CASSREGQPQHF
once	TRBJ2-7	15	TRBV27	TRBD1	TGTGCCAGCAGTCCGCAGGGACAGGGTCGCTACGAGCAGTACTTC	CASSPQGQGRYEQYF
.	TRBJ1-1	13	TRBV18	.	TGTGCCAGCTCACCAACCGTTAACACTGAAGCTTTCTTT	CASSPTVNTEAFF
.	TRBJ2-1	12	TRBV15	.	TGTGCCACCAGCAGAGATGATCTGAAGCTGTTCTTC	CATSRDDLKLFF
.	TRBJ2-3	15	TRBV2	.	TGTGCCAGCTTCAAGGCGGTACTCAGCACAGATACGCAGTATTTT	CASFKAVLSTDTQYF